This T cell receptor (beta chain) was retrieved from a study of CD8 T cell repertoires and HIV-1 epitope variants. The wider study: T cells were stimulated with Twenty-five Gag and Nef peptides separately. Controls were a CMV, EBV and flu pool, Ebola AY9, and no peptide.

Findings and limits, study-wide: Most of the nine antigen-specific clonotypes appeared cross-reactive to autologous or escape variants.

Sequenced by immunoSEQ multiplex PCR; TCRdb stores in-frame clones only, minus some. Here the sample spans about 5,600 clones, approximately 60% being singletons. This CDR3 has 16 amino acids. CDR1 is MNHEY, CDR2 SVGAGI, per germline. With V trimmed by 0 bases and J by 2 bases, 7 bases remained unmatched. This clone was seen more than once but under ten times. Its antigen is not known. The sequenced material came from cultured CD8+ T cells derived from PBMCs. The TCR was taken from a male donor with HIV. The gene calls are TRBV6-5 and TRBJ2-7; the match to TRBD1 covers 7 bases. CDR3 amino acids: CASSYSGTGAAYEQYF. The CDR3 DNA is TGTGCCAGCAGTTACTCGGGTACAGGGGCCGCCTACGAGCAGTACTTC.